This T cell receptor beta chain appears in the sequencing data of a study of shared clonotypes between healthy human individuals. Clones were read by immunoSEQ multiplex PCR, and TCRdb kept only the in-frame ones, dropping some. The sample includes about 490,000 clones, around 80% seen only once; the top ten take approximately 12%. The CDR3 is 20 residues long. Germline V gene lookup returns CDR1 ENHRY and CDR2 SYGVKD. The ends were cut back, 3 bases at V and 3 bases at J, with 30 bases in the middle. The source material was PBMCs. The receptor's source is a woman aged 40 to 50 in good health. Some clones in this sample may be carry-over from other donors' samples. The rearrangement links TRBV10-3 to TRBJ2-7, with D perhaps matching TRBD1 or TRBD2 (5 bases each). The CDR3: CAISESQGSMGTPSNYEQYF. Written as DNA, the CDR3 is TGTGCCATCAGTGAATCCCAAGGCTCTATGGGGACCCCCTCCAACTACGAGCAGTACTTC.